Detailed here is one T cell receptor (beta chain). This clone's antigen is unknown. No quality values exist for individual bases; no much larger clone is one base distant. This record comes from a study of early T cells in non-severe SARS-CoV-2 infection (dated by TCRdb to about 2021). At the level of the whole study: Because TCR sequencing relied on bulk RNA taken from unsorted whole blood, pairing of alpha and beta chains was not possible. Paper-wide results and their limitations: VDJdb matching was skewed toward anti-spike CD8 responses and likely underestimated virus-specific expansions, missing private and CD4 specificities.

V is shortened by 0 bases, J by 3 bases, and the region joining them spans 6 bases. The CDR3 starts with the cysteine, ends with the phenylalanine, and has 13 residues. The sequence is cut down to CDR3 DNA, 39 bases in frame from base 1. Per the germline V gene (reference sequence), MNHNY is the CDR1 and SVGAGI is the CDR2. The study was a case-control design nested within a healthcare worker cohort in London, UK, with weekly nasopharyngeal swab PCR tests and blood sampling. Healthcare workers were enrolled in the week of the UK lockdown, from 23 to 31 March 2020, and were followed every week for up to roughly 16 weeks. Libraries were constructed by 5' RACE. TCRdb shows the sequencer as NextSeq 500. The TCR library protocol attached unique molecular identifiers to individual cDNA molecules to correct for sequencing error and PCR bias. Both TCR alpha and beta chains were sequenced, and tight co-correlation was observed between alpha and beta sequence abundances in each sample. From the authors' description of their analysis: V gene, J gene and CDR3 annotation of TCR sequences was performed with Decombinator V4. TCRs were defined as expanded if a significant change between any two time points was detected under a Poisson model with p below 0.0001. TCR abundances were normalised to the total number of TCRs sequenced per sample and expressed as counts per million. MAIT TCRs were defined by TRAV1-2 paired with TRAJ12, TRAJ20 or TRAJ33, and iNKT TCRs by TRAV10 paired with TRAJ18. VDJdb, accessed 1 November 2021, was searched for CMV, EBV and SARS-CoV-2 annotated TCRs, excluding TCRs annotated for multiple antigens. Using fastp trimming at Q25 and MiXCR clonotype assembly, TCRdb reanalyzed the public sequencing data and kept in-frame beta chains. Identical CDR3 protein sequences are pooled into one entry, listed with their most common genes and DNA. TCRdb's processing, not the authors', yielded these V and J calls. The table for this sample lists about 48,000 distinct CDR3 sequences; 4.5% to 7% of them were counted only once. Around 4.4% of the sample is taken by the ten largest.

The TCR sequence derives from an adult who was a healthcare worker with PCR-confirmed SARS-CoV-2 infection or an uninfected control (not recorded which). The rearranged segments are TRBV6-6 and TRBJ2-7; the D gene cannot be named for sure. What was sequenced was whole blood. The DNA reads TGTGCCAGCAGTTACTCGAACGTCTACGAGCAGTACTTC. Its protein product is CASSYSNVYEQYF.